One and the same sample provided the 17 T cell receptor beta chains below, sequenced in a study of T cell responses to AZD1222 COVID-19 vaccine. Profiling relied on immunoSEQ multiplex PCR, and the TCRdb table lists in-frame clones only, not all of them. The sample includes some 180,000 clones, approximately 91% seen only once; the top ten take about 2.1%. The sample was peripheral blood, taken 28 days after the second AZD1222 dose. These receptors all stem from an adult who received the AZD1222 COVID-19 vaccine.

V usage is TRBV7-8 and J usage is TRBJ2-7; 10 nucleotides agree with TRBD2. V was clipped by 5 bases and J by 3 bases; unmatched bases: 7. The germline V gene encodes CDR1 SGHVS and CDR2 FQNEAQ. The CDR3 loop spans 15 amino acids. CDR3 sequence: CASSPGLAGVYEQYF. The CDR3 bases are TGTGCCAGCAGCCCTGGTCTAGCGGGAGTCTACGAGCAGTACTTC.

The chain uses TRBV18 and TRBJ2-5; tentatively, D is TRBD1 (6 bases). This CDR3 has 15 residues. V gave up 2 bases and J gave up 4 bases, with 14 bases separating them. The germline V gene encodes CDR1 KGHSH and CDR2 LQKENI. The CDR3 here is CASSPVRGVSETQYF. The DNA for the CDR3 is TGTGCCAGCTCACCAGTCAGGGGAGTGTCAGAGACCCAGTACTTC.

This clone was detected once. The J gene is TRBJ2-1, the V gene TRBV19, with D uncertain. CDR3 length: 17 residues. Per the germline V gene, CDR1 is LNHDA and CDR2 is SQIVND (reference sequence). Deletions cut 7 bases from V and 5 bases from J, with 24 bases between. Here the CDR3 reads CASTHVAFGVLNNEQFF. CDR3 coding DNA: TGTGCCAGTACTCACGTGGCGTTTGGGGTACTAAACAATGAGCAGTTCTTC.

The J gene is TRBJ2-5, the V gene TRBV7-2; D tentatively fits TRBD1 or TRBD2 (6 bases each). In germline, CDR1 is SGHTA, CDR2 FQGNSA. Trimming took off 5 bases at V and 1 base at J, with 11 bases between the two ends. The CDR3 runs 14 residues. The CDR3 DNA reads TGTGCCAGCAGCGTAGGGGGGATCCAAGAGACCCAGTACTTC. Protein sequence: CASSVGGIQETQYF.

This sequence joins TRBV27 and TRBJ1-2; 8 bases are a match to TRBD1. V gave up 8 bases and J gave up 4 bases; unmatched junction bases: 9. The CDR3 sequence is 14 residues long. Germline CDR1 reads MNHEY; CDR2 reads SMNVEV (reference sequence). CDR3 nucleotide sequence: TGTGCCAGCGCTCGGACAGGGCTCGGCTATGGCTACACCTTC. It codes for CASARTGLGYGYTF.

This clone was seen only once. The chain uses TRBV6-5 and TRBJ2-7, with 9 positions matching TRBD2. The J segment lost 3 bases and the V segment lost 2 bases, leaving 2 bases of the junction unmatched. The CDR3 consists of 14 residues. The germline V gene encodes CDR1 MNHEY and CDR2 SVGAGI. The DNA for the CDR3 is TGTGCCAGCAGTTACAGGCGGGGGGGCTACGAGCAGTACTTC. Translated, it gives CASSYRRGGYEQYF.

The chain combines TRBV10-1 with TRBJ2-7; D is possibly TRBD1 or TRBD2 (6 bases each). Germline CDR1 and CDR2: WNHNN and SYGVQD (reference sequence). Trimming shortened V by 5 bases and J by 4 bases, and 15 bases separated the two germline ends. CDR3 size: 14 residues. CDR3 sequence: CASSRTGARYEQYF. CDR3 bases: TGCGCCAGCAGTCGGACGGGGGCCAGATACGAGCAGTACTTC.

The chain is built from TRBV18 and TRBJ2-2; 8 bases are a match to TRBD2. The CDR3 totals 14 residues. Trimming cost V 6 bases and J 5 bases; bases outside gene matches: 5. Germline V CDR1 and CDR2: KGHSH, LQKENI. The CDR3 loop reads CASSAPGGTGELFF. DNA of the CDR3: TGTGCCAGCTCCGCTCCGGGAGGGACCGGGGAGCTGTTTTTT.

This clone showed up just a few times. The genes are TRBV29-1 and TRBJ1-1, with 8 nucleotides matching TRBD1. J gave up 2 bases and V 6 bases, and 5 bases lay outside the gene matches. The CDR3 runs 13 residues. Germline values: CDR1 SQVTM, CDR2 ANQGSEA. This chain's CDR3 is CSVLGTGNTEAFF. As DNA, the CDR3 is TGCAGCGTACTTGGGACAGGCAACACTGAAGCTTTCTTT.

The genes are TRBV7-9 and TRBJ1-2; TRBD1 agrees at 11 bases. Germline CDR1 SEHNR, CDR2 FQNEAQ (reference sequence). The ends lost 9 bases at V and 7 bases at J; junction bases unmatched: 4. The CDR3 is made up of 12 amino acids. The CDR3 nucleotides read TGTGCCAGTACCGGGACAGGGGGTGGCTACACCTTC. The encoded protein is CASTGTGGGYTF.

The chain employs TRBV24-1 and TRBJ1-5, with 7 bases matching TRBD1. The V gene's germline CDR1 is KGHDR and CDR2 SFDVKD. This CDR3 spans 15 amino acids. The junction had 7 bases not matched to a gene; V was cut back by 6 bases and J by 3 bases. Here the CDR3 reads CATSKDREINQPQHF. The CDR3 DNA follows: TGTGCCACCAGTAAAGACAGGGAGATCAATCAGCCCCAGCATTTT.

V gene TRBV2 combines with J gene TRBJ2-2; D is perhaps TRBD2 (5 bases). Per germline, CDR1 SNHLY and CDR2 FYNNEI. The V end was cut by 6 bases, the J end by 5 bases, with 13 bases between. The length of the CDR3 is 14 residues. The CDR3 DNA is TGTGCCAGCAGAGGCCTGGGAGAAACCGGGGAGCTGTTTTTT. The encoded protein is CASRGLGETGELFF.

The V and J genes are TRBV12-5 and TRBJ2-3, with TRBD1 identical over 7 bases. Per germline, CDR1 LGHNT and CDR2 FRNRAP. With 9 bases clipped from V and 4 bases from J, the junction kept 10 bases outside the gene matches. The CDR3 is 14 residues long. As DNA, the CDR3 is TGTGCTAGCAGGGGACAGATGACAGCAGATACGCAGTATTTT. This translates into CASRGQMTADTQYF.

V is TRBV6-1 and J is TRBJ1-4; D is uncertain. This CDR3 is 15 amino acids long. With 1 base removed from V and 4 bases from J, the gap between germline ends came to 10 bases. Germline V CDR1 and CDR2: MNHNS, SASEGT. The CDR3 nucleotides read TGTGCCAGCAGTGAAGGAAGACGGATTAATGAAAAACTGTTTTTT. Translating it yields CASSEGRRINEKLFF.

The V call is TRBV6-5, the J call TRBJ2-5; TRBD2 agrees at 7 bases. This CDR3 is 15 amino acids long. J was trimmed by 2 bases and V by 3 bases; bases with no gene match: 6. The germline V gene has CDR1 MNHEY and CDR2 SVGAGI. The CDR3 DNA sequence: TGTGCCAGCAGTTATACTCTAGCGGCACAAGAGACCCAGTACTTC. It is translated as CASSYTLAAQETQYF.

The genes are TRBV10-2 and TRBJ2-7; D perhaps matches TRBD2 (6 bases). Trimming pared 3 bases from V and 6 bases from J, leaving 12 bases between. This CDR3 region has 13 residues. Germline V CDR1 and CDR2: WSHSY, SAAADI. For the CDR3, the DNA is TGCGCCAGCAGTGAAGGGCGGGACGGCGAGCAGTACTTC. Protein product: CASSEGRDGEQYF.

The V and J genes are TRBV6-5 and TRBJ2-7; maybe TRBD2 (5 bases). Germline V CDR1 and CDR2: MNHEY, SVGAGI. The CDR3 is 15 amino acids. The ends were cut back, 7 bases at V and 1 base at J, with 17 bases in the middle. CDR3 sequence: CASTEEGAGSYEQYF. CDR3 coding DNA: TGTGCCAGCACCGAAGAGGGCGCAGGTTCCTACGAGCAGTACTTC.